These 20 T cell receptor beta chains were sequenced from one sample in a study of T cell responses to AZD1222 COVID-19 vaccine. Profiling relied on immunoSEQ multiplex PCR, and the TCRdb table lists in-frame clones only, not all of them. There are roughly 100,000 clones in the sample; more than 75% occur only once, and over 8% lies in the top ten. The sample in question was peripheral blood, obtained on day 0 of AZD1222 vaccination. The receptors shown here come from an adult in good health.

The rearrangement uses TRBV9 and TRBJ2-3; tentative D call: TRBD2 (6 bases). This CDR3 has 14 residues. Germline V gene lookup returns CDR1 SGDLS and CDR2 YYNGEE. The germline V and J ends were trimmed by 7 bases and 2 bases, with 14 bases remaining between them. The CDR3 sequence: CASSRGTNTDTQYF. DNA for the CDR3: TGTGCCAGCTCGCGCGGGACGAACACAGATACGCAGTATTTT. The full variable domain, in which reference TRBV9 and TRBJ2-3 provide the parts outside the CDR3, is DSGVTQTPKHLITATGQRVTLRCSPRSGDLSVYWYQQSLDQGLQFLIQYYNGEERAKGNILERFSAQQFPDLHSELNLSSLELGDSALYFCASSRGTNTDTQYFGPGTRLTVL.

This clone was seen only a few times. J is TRBJ1-1 and V is TRBV10-3, with 7 positions matching TRBD1. CDR1 is ENHRY, CDR2 SYGVKD, per germline. The CDR3 is made up of 14 amino acids. V dropped 2 bases and J dropped 2; count of bases not matched to a gene: 2. The DNA of the CDR3 is TGTGCCATCAGTGAGGGGGACAGAAACACTGAAGCTTTCTTT. Residues: CAISEGDRNTEAFF.

The V call is TRBV7-6, the J call TRBJ2-7; 9 nucleotides agree with TRBD2. The CDR3 loop spans 14 amino acids. J lost 6 bases, V lost 3 bases, and 6 bases had no gene match. CDR1 SGHVS and CDR2 FNYEAQ come from the germline V gene. CDR3 coding DNA: TGTGCCAGCAGCTTTTTGCGGGAGGGCCCCGAGCAGTACTTC. Its protein product is CASSFLREGPEQYF. The whole variable domain, remainder taken from reference TRBV7-6 and TRBJ2-7, is GAGVSQSPRYKVTKRGQDVALRCDPISGHVSLYWYRQALGQGPEFLTYFNYEAQQDKSGLPNDRFSAERPEGSISTLTIQRTEQRDSAMYRCASSFLREGPEQYFGPGTRLTVT.

The genes are TRBV28 and TRBJ1-1, with no clear D. Trimming removed 6 bases from V and 4 bases from J, with 12 bases in between. CDR1 and CDR2 (germline): MDHEN, SYDVKM. The CDR3 totals 13 residues. CDR3 DNA: TGTGCCAGCAGGGAGAGACTAAGCACTGAAGCTTTCTTT. Its translation is CASRERLSTEAFF.

The genes are TRBV7-8 and TRBJ2-5; D gene uncertain. This CDR3 is 14 amino acids long. CDR1 and CDR2 (germline): SGHVS, FQNEAQ. Trimming removed 1 base from V and 2 bases from J, with 8 bases in between. DNA for the CDR3: TGTGCCAGCAGCTTAGGCGGCAGTCAAGAGACCCAGTACTTC. It translates to CASSLGGSQETQYF.

The chain has TRBV6-5 and TRBJ1-6; 9 bases map to TRBD1. The CDR3 sequence is 15 residues long. Germline-derived CDR1 and CDR2 are MNHEY and SVGAGI. The ends lost 6 bases at V and 5 bases at J; junction bases unmatched: 5. The CDR3 protein is CASRETGGDNSPLHF. For the CDR3, the DNA is TGTGCCAGCAGAGAGACAGGGGGGGATAATTCACCCCTCCACTTT.

This clone was detected a few times. The chain links TRBV7-8 to TRBJ2-5; 7 nucleotides match TRBD1. The length of the CDR3 is 13 residues. With 4 bases clipped from V and 4 bases from J, the junction kept 3 bases outside the gene matches. CDR1 and CDR2 from the germline V gene are SGHVS and FQNEAQ. CDR3 DNA: TGTGCCAGCAGCTCTCGGGACAGAGAGACCCAGTACTTC. It yields the protein CASSSRDRETQYF.

The sample holds a few counts of this clone. The CDR3, as DNA: TGCAGTCCTAAGCGGGAGACCCAGTACTTC. Translation: CSPKRETQYF. This rearrangement joins TRBV20-1 to TRBJ2-5; weak D call: TRBD2 (5 bases). The CDR3 has 10 residues. Per germline, CDR1 DFQATT and CDR2 SNEGSKA (reference sequence). V lost 8 bases to trimming and J lost 5 bases, with 9 bases between them.

The V call is TRBV2, the J call TRBJ2-7; no firm D call. There are 14 residues in the CDR3. Germline assignment: CDR1 SNHLY and CDR2 FYNNEI. V dropped 6 bases and J dropped 0 bases, with 12 bases sitting between them. The CDR3: CASSKVVSSYEQYF. The DNA of the CDR3 is TGTGCCAGCAGCAAGGTCGTGAGCTCCTACGAGCAGTACTTC.

This chain uses TRBV18 with TRBJ1-3; the D is unclear. The V and J ends lost 1 base and 4 bases respectively, with 8 bases between them. CDR1 and CDR2 from the germline V gene are KGHSH and LQKENI. The CDR3 is 14 residues long. The CDR3 region has the DNA TGTGCCAGCTCACCACAGGGCGCCGGAAACACCATATATTTT. Its protein product is CASSPQGAGNTIYF.

As concerns this clone: The germline gene is not matched at one end of the junction; a read error may be the cause. The chain is built from TRBV5-1 and TRBJ2-7; a possible D gene is TRBD1 (6 bases). Germline lookup yields CDR1 SGHRS and CDR2 YFSETQ. This CDR3 is 13 amino acids long. CDR3: CASSLVGGYGQYF. CDR3 nucleotide sequence: TGCGCCAGCAGCTTGGTTGGGGGCTACGGGCAGTACTTC.

The chain employs TRBV11-2 and TRBJ2-1; 12 nucleotides agree with TRBD2. This CDR3 is 16 amino acids long. V gave up 1 base and J gave up 8 bases; unmatched junction bases: 6. Germline loops: CDR1 SGHAT, CDR2 FQNNGV. The CDR3 DNA follows: TGTGCCAGCAGCTTAGCGCTAGCGGGAGGGGTGGATGAGCAGTTCTTC. This encodes CASSLALAGGVDEQFF. The variable domain in full, completed from reference TRBV11-2 and TRBJ2-1, reads EAGVAQSPRYKIIEKRQSVAFWCNPISGHATLYWYQQILGQGPKLLIQFQNNGVVDDSQLPKDRFSAERLKGVDSTLKIQPAKLEDSAVYLCASSLALAGGVDEQFFGPGTRLTVL.

In nucleotides, the CDR3 is TGCGCCAGCAGCCCTCGGGGTTTAGGAACTGAAGCTTTCTTT. This codes for CASSPRGLGTEAFF. The J gene is TRBJ1-1, the V gene TRBV4-1; no firm D call. Germline values: CDR1 MGHRA, CDR2 YSYEKL. V shed 4 bases and J shed 5 bases, with 14 bases lying between them. This CDR3 comprises 14 residues.

V gene TRBV5-8 combines with J gene TRBJ2-7; weak D call: TRBD2 (5 bases). The CDR3 has 12 residues. V lost 4 bases to trimming and J lost 6 bases, with 11 bases between them. Germline loops: CDR1 SGHTS, CDR2 YDEGEE. Here the CDR3 DNA reads TGTGCCAGCAGCCGGGCCCGGGGCGAGCAGTACTTC. Encoded protein: CASSRARGEQYF.

The count of this clone is one. The chain links TRBV5-4 to TRBJ2-5; TRBD1 aligns across 7 bases. The CDR3 consists of 13 residues. V was pared by 5 bases and J by 5 bases, with 6 bases of the junction left unmatched. CDR1 is SGHNT and CDR2 is YYREEE in the germline V gene (reference sequence). In nucleotides, the CDR3 is TGTGCCAGCAGTCGGGACAGCGCCGAGACCCAGTACTTC. Protein product: CASSRDSAETQYF.

CDR3 protein: CASSLDRLYEQYF. CDR3 nucleotide sequence: TGTGCCAGCAGTCTAGACAGGCTCTACGAGCAGTACTTC. This chain joins TRBV28 and TRBJ2-7, with D possibly TRBD1 on 6 matching bases. The CDR3 is 13 residues long. CDR1 is MDHEN and CDR2 is SYDVKM in the germline V gene. Trimming removed 5 bases from V and 3 bases from J, with 11 bases in between.

This clone is a singleton in its sample. V is TRBV7-2 and J is TRBJ2-7; the match to TRBD2 covers 7 bases. The trim removed 3 bases at V and 2 bases at J, leaving 4 bases unmatched. From germline, CDR1 is SGHTA and CDR2 FQGNSA. This CDR3 has 14 amino acids. This CDR3 is CASSFNSGPYEQYF. Written as DNA, the CDR3 is TGTGCCAGCAGCTTCAATAGCGGGCCCTACGAGCAGTACTTC.

This chain uses TRBV9 with TRBJ2-5; 7 bases are shared with TRBD2. This CDR3 spans 15 amino acids. Germline values: CDR1 SGDLS, CDR2 YYNGEE. J was trimmed by 5 bases and V by 0 bases; bases with no gene match: 7. In nucleotides, the CDR3 is TGTGCCAGCAGCGTAGGACTAGCATCGACGGAGACCCAGTACTTC. Protein product: CASSVGLASTETQYF.

The chain joins TRBV18 to TRBJ1-4; the D is unclear. V lost 6 bases and J lost 4, with 21 bases in between. CDR1 is KGHSH, CDR2 LQKENI, per germline. This CDR3 is 17 amino acids long. The CDR3, as DNA: TGTGCCAGCTCCCCTCTCGGGGAGGTCGGGAGTAATGAAAAACTGTTTTTT. Translated, it gives CASSPLGEVGSNEKLFF. The entire variable domain, with the rest obtained from reference TRBV18 and TRBJ1-4, is as follows: NAGVMQNPRHLVRRRGQEARLRCSPMKGHSHVYWYRQLPEEGLKFMVYLQKENIIDESGMPKERFSAEFPKEGPSILRIQQVVRGDSAAYFCASSPLGEVGSNEKLFFGSGTQLSVL.

There are a few counts of this clone. The rearrangement links TRBV6-5 to TRBJ2-1, with 9 positions matching TRBD1. The CDR3 covers 15 residues. The junction had 6 bases not matched to a gene; V was cut back by 5 bases and J by 4 bases. The germline V gene has CDR1 MNHEY and CDR2 SVGAGI. The DNA of the CDR3 is TGTGCCAGCAGTCAACCGGGACAGGGATACAATGAGCAGTTCTTC. Residues: CASSQPGQGYNEQFF.